This entry lists 16 T cell receptor beta chains sequenced from one sample in a study of cytomegalovirus exposure and HLA in healthy donors. In the PCR, 60 Vbeta and 13 Jbeta primers were used. Sequencing used immunoSEQ multiplex PCR; TCRdb keeps in-frame clones, though not all of them. The table includes roughly 150,000 clones, roughly 70% detected once. Material: PBMCs. The receptors stem from a human donor in good health.

The genes are TRBV7-3 and TRBJ2-1, with D possibly matching TRBD1 (5 bases). The CDR3 consists of 13 residues. V lost 5 bases, J lost 6 bases, and 11 bases lay in between. Germline V CDR1 and CDR2: SGHTA, FQGTGA. CDR3 sequence reads: CASSTGQVNEQFF. DNA of the CDR3: TGTGCCAGCAGCACCGGACAAGTCAATGAGCAGTTCTTC. The complete variable domain, with remaining parts taken from reference TRBV7-3 and TRBJ2-1, reads GAGVSQTPSNKVTEKGKYVELRCDPISGHTALYWYRQSLGQGPEFLIYFQGTGAADDSGLPNDRFFAVRPEGSVSTLKIQRTERGDSAVYLCASSTGQVNEQFFGPGTRLTVL.

This chain joins TRBV6-1 and TRBJ1-1, with D possibly being TRBD1 (5 bases). Trimming stripped 6 bases from V and 5 bases from J, with 7 bases between. This CDR3 has 11 residues. Germline-derived CDR1 and CDR2 are MNHNS and SASEGT. The CDR3 DNA follows: TGTGCCAGCAGCGGGGGGACTGAAGCTTTCTTT. It translates to CASSGGTEAFF.

The chain employs TRBV29-1 and TRBJ2-1, with 13 nucleotides matching TRBD2. Germline values: CDR1 SQVTM, CDR2 ANQGSEA. Trimming at V came to 0 bases and at J to 2 bases, leaving 10 bases not matched to a gene. The CDR3 is made up of 19 amino acids. The CDR3 loop is CSVEEGLAGDQRTYNEQFF. The DNA of the CDR3 is TGCAGCGTTGAAGAAGGACTAGCGGGAGACCAACGGACCTACAATGAGCAGTTCTTC.

This clone was seen only a few times. The gene calls are TRBV19 and TRBJ1-4; the match to TRBD1 covers 9 bases. The CDR3 totals 14 residues. From germline, CDR1 is LNHDA and CDR2 SQIVND (reference sequence). The V segment lost 8 bases and the J segment 5 bases; nucleotides outside the gene matches: 6. DNA of the CDR3: TGTGCCAGTGTTCCGGGACAGGGCAATGAAAAACTGTTTTTT. It yields the protein CASVPGQGNEKLFF.

This clone was detected a few times. The rearrangement links TRBV2 to TRBJ2-7; 8 bases map to TRBD2. Germline trimming cut 4 bases from V and 2 bases from J; bases unmatched to any gene: 7. The CDR3 contains 15 residues. Germline CDR1 is SNHLY and CDR2 is FYNNEI. Written as DNA, the CDR3 is TGTGCCAGCAGTGCCTCTAGCGGGCCGCCCTACGAGCAGTACTTC. Translating gives CASSASSGPPYEQYF.

This CDR3 is CASNLAGSYNEQFF. DNA of the CDR3: TGCGCCAGCAACCTAGCGGGTAGCTACAATGAGCAGTTCTTC. This chain connects TRBV5-1 to TRBJ2-1, with 8 bases matching TRBD2. The ends lost 6 bases at V and 3 bases at J; junction bases unmatched: 5. CDR1 and CDR2 (germline): SGHRS, YFSETQ. This CDR3 region has 14 residues.

The V gene is TRBV28, the J gene TRBJ1-5, with D perhaps matching TRBD1 (5 bases). The CDR3 is made up of 12 amino acids. CDR1 and CDR2 (germline): MDHEN, SYDVKM. V gave up 8 bases and J gave up 6 bases, with 11 bases separating them. DNA for the CDR3: TGTGCCAGCGAGTGGAGGGGTCAGCCCCAGCATTTT. Protein sequence: CASEWRGQPQHF.

This chain connects TRBV4-1 to TRBJ2-5; D is uncertain. Germline CDR1 MGHRA, CDR2 YSYEKL. The CDR3 consists of 12 residues. Trimming cost V 5 bases and J 5 bases, with 9 bases left between them. The CDR3 DNA follows: TGCGCCAGCAGCGCCTCTAACGAGACCCAGTACTTC. It yields the protein CASSASNETQYF.

This clone showed up just a few times. The chain couples TRBV9 to TRBJ2-1; a possible D gene is TRBD1 (6 bases). Trimming shortened V by 3 bases and J by 5 bases, and 21 bases separated the two germline ends. The CDR3 consists of 17 residues. CDR1 SGDLS and CDR2 YYNGEE come from the germline V gene. CDR3 coding DNA: TGTGCCAGCAGCGGTGGGGGCCCCGGGTATTCGGACAATGAGCAGTTCTTC. This sequence encodes CASSGGGPGYSDNEQFF.

The chain employs TRBV9 and TRBJ2-5; TRBD1 agrees at 7 bases. CDR3 length equals 15 residues. J gave up 7 bases and V 0 bases, and 9 bases lay outside the gene matches. In germline, CDR1 is SGDLS, CDR2 YYNGEE. This CDR3 is CASSVVGGGYGTQYF. In DNA form, the CDR3 reads TGTGCCAGCAGCGTAGTAGGGGGCGGTTACGGGACCCAGTACTTC.

The chain couples TRBV6-5 to TRBJ1-2; 9 bases align to TRBD1. V shed 7 bases and J 6 bases; nucleotides not matched to a gene: 3. CDR1 is MNHEY, CDR2 SVGAGI, per germline. This CDR3 has 12 residues. The CDR3 reads CASIGTGHGYTF. The CDR3 DNA follows: TGTGCCAGCATCGGGACAGGGCATGGCTACACCTTC.

The rearrangement links TRBV27 to TRBJ2-4, with D uncertain. The CDR3 consists of 14 residues. CDR1 and CDR2 (germline): MNHEY, SMNVEV (reference sequence). Trimming removed 8 bases at V and 0 bases at J, with 11 bases between. This CDR3 reads CASGTIIAKNIQYF. The CDR3 DNA sequence: TGTGCCAGCGGTACAATTATAGCCAAAAACATTCAGTACTTC.

This rearrangement joins TRBV7-9 to TRBJ2-1; D not resolved. Trimming left V 4 bases short and J 7 bases short, with 5 bases between. The CDR3 sequence is 11 residues long. CDR1 and CDR2 (germline): SEHNR, FQNEAQ (reference sequence). This CDR3 is CASSYRNEQFF. The DNA for the CDR3 is TGTGCCAGCAGCTACCGGAATGAGCAGTTCTTC.

The J gene is TRBJ2-1, the V gene TRBV19; 8 bases are a match to TRBD2. This CDR3 is built from 13 residues. V lost 8 bases to trimming and J lost 5 bases; unmatched junction nucleotides: 5. The germline CDR1 and CDR2 sequences are LNHDA and SQIVND (reference sequence). The CDR3 loop is CASQGSGDNEQFF. CDR3 DNA sequence: TGTGCCAGTCAGGGTAGCGGGGACAATGAGCAGTTCTTC.

This chain links TRBV19 with TRBJ1-5, with a possible D match to TRBD1 (6 bases). Deletions cut 1 base from V and 4 bases from J, with 17 bases between. CDR1 and CDR2 (germline): LNHDA, SQIVND (reference sequence). The CDR3 runs 17 residues. CDR3 in DNA: TGTGCCAGTAGTATAGTTTATGGACAGCGTGCGAATCAGCCCCAGCATTTT. Amino acids: CASSIVYGQRANQPQHF.

The V call is TRBV10-2, the J call TRBJ1-3, with D possibly matching TRBD1 (5 bases). Between the trimmed V and J ends, which lost 3 bases and 4 bases, there was a span of 13 bases. The length of the CDR3 is 15 residues. Germline V gene lookup returns CDR1 WSHSY and CDR2 SAAADI. The CDR3 loop reads CASSDARAGGNTIYF. DNA of the CDR3: TGCGCCAGCAGTGATGCCAGGGCGGGAGGAAACACCATATATTTT.